What follows are 22 T cell receptor beta chains derived from one specimen sequenced in a study of tumor-infiltrating lymphocytes in glioblastoma multiforme. Multiple V-beta primers and a C-beta primer amplified TCRB from RNA. From the multiplex PCR reads, TCRdb called clonotypes with MiXCR, one entry per CDR3 protein. The repertoire holds about 10,000 distinct CDR3 sequences, with 70% to 80% as singletons. The specimen was brain tumor tissue. The receptors were sampled from a male donor with glioblastoma.

The chain has TRBV7-9 and TRBJ1-1; TRBD1 matches 9 bases. Germline trimming cut 5 bases from V and 3 bases from J; bases unmatched to any gene: 4. The length of the CDR3 is 14 residues. Looked up from germline, CDR1 is SEHNR and CDR2 is FQNEAQ (reference sequence). The CDR3 DNA is TGTGCCAGCAGCCTAACAGGGGGCTACACTGAAGCTTTCTTT. Its translation: CASSLTGGYTEAFF.

This clonotype was recorded only once. V is TRBV24-1 and J is TRBJ2-2; D ambiguous. Germline V lookup: CDR1 KGHDR, CDR2 SFDVKD. The CDR3 totals 16 residues. The CDR3 region is CAPSEVCPTNTGELFF. The CDR3 DNA sequence: TGTGCACCCAGTGAGGTTTGTCCTACGAACACCGGGGAGCTGTTTTTT.

This clonotype turned up a few times. A much larger clone lies a single base off, so this may be a read error. This CDR3 fails to terminate in the conserved phenylalanine or tryptophan, so it likely reflects a read error. This chain uses TRBV11-1 with TRBJ1-1; no clear D. The germline V gene encodes CDR1 SGHAT and CDR2 FQDESV (reference sequence). CDR3 length: 13 residues. Trimming removed 1 base at V and 4 bases at J, with 7 bases between. The CDR3 loop is CASSLGSLTEAFS. The CDR3 DNA is TGTGCCAGCAGCTTAGGGTCTCTCACTGAAGCTTTCTCT.

This clonotype was seen only a few times. The chain combines TRBV4-1 with TRBJ2-2; D unclear. The CDR3 sequence is 13 residues long. The germline V and J ends were trimmed by 2 bases and 6 bases, with 7 bases remaining between them. From germline, CDR1 is MGHRA and CDR2 YSYEKL. Written as DNA, the CDR3 is TGCGCCAGCAGCCAACGTACGGCCGGGGAGCTGTTTTTT. Translation: CASSQRTAGELFF.

Concerning this clonotype: Germline and junction disagree at one end, which may indicate a read error. CDR3 DNA sequence: TGCGCCAGCAGCTTAAGGGCGGAGGGGTACATGAACACTGAAGCTTTCTTT. Its protein product is CASSLRAEGYMNTEAFF. This chain links TRBV11-3 with TRBJ1-1; tentative D call: TRBD1 (5 bases). This CDR3 comprises 17 residues. Germline V CDR1 and CDR2: SGHNT, YENEEA.

Only a few counts were recorded for this clonotype. The chain combines TRBV11-2 with TRBJ2-7; no clear D gene. CDR3 size: 14 residues. Trimming took off 2 bases at V and 4 bases at J, with 12 bases between the two ends. From germline, CDR1 is SGHAT and CDR2 FQNNGV. The DNA for the CDR3 is TGTGCCAGCAGCTTACAAGGCAGCAGGTACGAGCAGTACTTC. Translating it yields CASSLQGSRYEQYF.

This clonotype was counted between two and nine times. An end of the junction differs from the germline gene, which may be a read error. The chain combines TRBV20-1 with TRBJ2-1; tentatively, D is TRBD2 (5 bases). Germline assignment: CDR1 DFQATT and CDR2 SNEGSKA (reference sequence). The CDR3 loop spans 16 amino acids. CDR3 loop: CSARGASRVLYNEQLF. CDR3 sequence (DNA): TGCAGTGCTAGAGGGGCTAGCCGGGTCCTCTACAATGAGCAGCTCTTC.

With respect to this clonotype: A junction boundary mismatches the germline segment, possibly from a read error. The chain employs TRBV7-9 and TRBJ2-5; D remains ambiguous. The CDR3 covers 16 residues. From germline, CDR1 is SEHNR and CDR2 FQNEAQ (reference sequence). The CDR3 region has the DNA TGTGCCGGCAGGAATACCGGGTCCCAGGCCCAAGAGACCCAGTACTTC. Protein: CAGRNTGSQAQETQYF.

The chain uses TRBV6-5 and TRBJ2-5; D not certain. This CDR3 contains 13 residues. Germline V CDR1 and CDR2: MNHEY, SVGAGI. Between the trimmed V and J ends, which lost 6 bases and 7 bases, there was a span of 15 bases. The CDR3 reads CASSLDVLTTQYF. For the CDR3, the DNA is TGTGCCAGCAGCTTGGACGTACTGACGACCCAGTACTTC.

The V and J genes are TRBV29-1 and TRBJ2-2, with a tentative D call TRBD2 (7 bases). Germline CDR1 is SQVTM and CDR2 is ANQGSEA. V dropped 3 bases and J dropped 5 bases, with 10 bases sitting between them. The CDR3 totals 13 residues. The DNA for the CDR3 is TGCAGCGTTGAGGGAGGGGGGACCGGGGAGCTGTTTTTT. Translation gives CSVEGGGTGELFF.

The chain employs TRBV20-1 and TRBJ2-5; D is ambiguous. Germline V gene lookup returns CDR1 DFQATT and CDR2 SNEGSKA (reference sequence). V was clipped by 0 bases and J by 5 bases, with 13 bases between them. The CDR3 extends over 14 amino acids. The chain's CDR3 is CSARDGSPMETQYF. The CDR3 bases are TGCAGTGCTAGAGACGGCTCTCCGATGGAGACCCAGTACTTC.

The V and J genes are TRBV6-2 or TRBV6-3 and TRBJ2-7, with TRBD1 as a possible D gene (6 bases). V lost 0 bases, J lost 7 bases, and 7 bases lay in between. Germline lookup yields CDR1 MNHEY and CDR2 SVGEGT. The CDR3 runs 12 residues. The CDR3 protein is CASSYSRGEQYF. The CDR3 DNA follows: TGTGCCAGCAGTTACTCCAGGGGTGAGCAGTACTTC.

About this clonotype itself: One end of the junction is discordant with germline, which a read error may explain. The J gene is TRBJ2-7, the V gene TRBV7-9; TRBD2 is a possible D gene (6 bases). The CDR3 is 15 amino acids. The germline gives CDR1 SEHNR, CDR2 FQNEAQ (reference sequence). The CDR3 coding sequence is TGTGCCAGCGGCTTATTAACGGGAGTTGAATACGAGCAGAACTTC. The encoded protein is CASGLLTGVEYEQNF.

The chain carries TRBV11-2 and TRBJ1-6, with D possibly TRBD1 on 5 matching bases. Trimming took 4 bases from V and 10 from J, leaving 17 bases between them. The CDR3 runs 15 residues. Germline CDR1 SGHAT, CDR2 FQNNGV. The CDR3 bases are TGTGCCAGCAGCTCACAGGTCACGGGTGGCTCACCCCTCCACTTT. Translated: CASSSQVTGGSPLHF.

CDR3 sequence (DNA): TGTGCCAGCAGCTTAGATCGGTCCGGAGTCTCCGGGGAGCTGTTTTTT. It specifies CASSLDRSGVSGELFF. V and J are TRBV11-2 and TRBJ2-2; no clear D gene. CDR1 and CDR2 from the germline V gene are SGHAT and FQNNGV. V was shortened by 0 bases and J by 6 bases, with 14 bases between the two germline ends. The CDR3 is 16 residues long.

The genes are TRBV11-2 and TRBJ2-7; TRBD1 matches 10 bases. This CDR3 is built from 15 residues. Trimming cost V 6 bases and J 2 bases; bases outside gene matches: 7. The germline V gene has CDR1 SGHAT and CDR2 FQNNGV. The chain's CDR3 is CASSSGTGETYEQYF. The CDR3 DNA sequence: TGTGCCAGCAGTTCCGGGACAGGGGAAACCTACGAGCAGTACTTC.

The chain is built from TRBV20-1 and TRBJ1-2; D gene ambiguous. The V end lost 6 bases, the J end lost 4 bases, and 12 bases lay between the germline ends. The CDR3 totals 12 residues. Germline V CDR1 and CDR2: DFQATT, SNEGSKA (reference sequence). CDR3 in DNA: TGCAGTGCCACGCCCCTAAGCTATGGCTACACCTTC. Its translation: CSATPLSYGYTF.

V gene TRBV11-2 combines with J gene TRBJ2-2; TRBD2 might be the D (6 bases). The CDR3 loop spans 20 amino acids. Germline values: CDR1 SGHAT, CDR2 FQNNGV. V lost 7 bases to trimming and J lost 6 bases, with 33 bases between them. CDR3 in amino acids: CASTPSLGQGLAVNAGELFF. In DNA, the CDR3 is TGTGCCAGCACCCCCTCACTCGGCCAAGGGTTAGCGGTAAACGCCGGGGAGCTGTTTTTT.

Turning to this clonotype: One end of the junction varies from germline; a read error may be responsible. This chain uses TRBV11-2 with TRBJ1-2, with a tentative D call TRBD1 (6 bases). Germline lookup yields CDR1 SGHAT and CDR2 FQNNGV. This CDR3 has 15 residues. The CDR3 region has the DNA TGTGCCAGCAGCCAGCCGACAGGTATTTACTATGACTACACCTTC. It is translated as CASSQPTGIYYDYTF. Together with reference TRBV11-2 and TRBJ1-2, the CDR3 gives the full variable domain: EAGVAQSPRYKIIEKRQSVAFWCNPISGHATLYWYQQILGQGPKLLIQFQNNGVVDDSQLPKDRFSAERLKGVDSTLKIQPAKLEDSAVYLCASSQPTGIYYDYTFGSGTRLTVV.

This clonotype was observed a handful of times. One base away lies a much larger clone, so this may be a sequencing read error. This chain connects TRBV11-2 to TRBJ2-4; 7 bases line up with TRBD1. The germline gives CDR1 SGHAT, CDR2 FQNNGV. This CDR3 comprises 14 residues. This chain's CDR3 is CASSPTGTKNTQYF. The CDR3 coding sequence is TGTGCCAGCAGCCCGACAGGGACCAAAAACACTCAGTACTTC.

This rearrangement joins TRBV6-1 to TRBJ2-1; the match to TRBD2 covers 10 bases. The CDR3 runs to 16 residues. Unmatched junction bases numbered 7, after V lost 2 bases and J lost 6 bases. Germline CDR1 and CDR2: MNHNS and SASEGT. The CDR3 region is CASSEKASGGLNEQFF. Written as DNA, the CDR3 is TGTGCCAGCAGTGAAAAGGCTAGCGGGGGTCTCAATGAGCAGTTCTTC.

Of note for this clonotype: At one end the junction does not follow the germline gene, possibly because of a read error. The genes are TRBV12-3 or TRBV12-4 and TRBJ2-1, with D tentatively TRBD2 (6 bases). The CDR3 loop spans 12 amino acids. The CDR3 protein is CASSFAGNERFF. CDR3 bases: TGTGCCAGCAGTTTTGCGGGGAATGAGCGGTTCTTC.